This is a list of T cell receptor beta chains from one sample in a study of OX40 agonist ivuxolimab in advanced cancers. Sequencing was performed with immunoSEQ multiplex PCR; in TCRdb, only in-frame clones are kept and a portion is missing. The table lists fewer than 90,000 clones, 80% to 90% of them singletons, with approximately 0.71% in the top ten. Material: CD4+ or CD8+ T cells sorted from blood, obtained in a trial of the OX40 agonist ivuxolimab. The receptors stem from an adult with an advanced solid tumor such as melanoma, head and neck, liver or kidney cancer. Each CDR3 is given with its conserved first and last residue. Each record gives: J gene, CDR3 length, V gene, clone size, D gene, CDR3 DNA, CDR3 protein. D genes are given only for firm matches. Expanded clones get a size class; other rows say once, few or many, or leave the size out.

J: TRBJ1-2; length: 14; V: TRBV11-2; size: .; D: .; DNA: TGTGCCAGCAGCTTATTGACAGGACCCTATGGCTACACCTTC; CDR3: CASSLLTGPYGYTF
J: TRBJ2-1; length: 16; V: TRBV5-1; size: .; D: TRBD2; DNA: TGCGCCAGCAGTCTCGCCATAGCGGGAGTCCTCAATGAGCAGTTCTTC; CDR3: CASSLAIAGVLNEQFF
J: TRBJ2-5; length: 15; V: TRBV29-1; size: .; D: .; DNA: TGCAGCGTTGAATTTGTACTTTCGGGAACGGAGACCCAGTACTTC; CDR3: CSVEFVLSGTETQYF
J: TRBJ1-3; length: 15; V: TRBV30; size: .; D: .; DNA: TGTGCCTGGAAGCCAATAGACAACACTGGAAACACCATATATTTT; CDR3: CAWKPIDNTGNTIYF
J: TRBJ2-2; length: 15; V: TRBV5-1; size: .; D: .; DNA: TGCGCCAGCAGCTTGAAGACTGGCGACACCGGGGAGCTGTTTTTT; CDR3: CASSLKTGDTGELFF
J: TRBJ2-5; length: 14; V: TRBV6-1; size: .; D: .; DNA: TGTGCCAGCAGTGTTTTTTTGGCGGGACAGACCCAGTACTTC; CDR3: CASSVFLAGQTQYF
J: TRBJ2-7; length: 13; V: TRBV4-3; size: .; D: .; DNA: TGCGCCAGCAGCCAACAGGGTTCCTACGAGCAGTACTTC; CDR3: CASSQQGSYEQYF
J: TRBJ2-1; length: 17; V: TRBV4-3; size: .; D: TRBD2; DNA: TGCGCCAGCAGCCAAGGGAGGTGGGAGGGCTCCTACAATGAGCAGTTCTTC; CDR3: CASSQGRWEGSYNEQFF
J: TRBJ2-7; length: 13; V: TRBV5-6; size: .; D: .; DNA: TGTGCCAGCAGCTTGGTTGCGGTCTACGAGCAGTACTTC; CDR3: CASSLVAVYEQYF
J: TRBJ2-1; length: 13; V: TRBV6-5; size: .; D: .; DNA: TGTGCCAGCAGCCGAGGAGGGTACAATGAGCAGTTCTTC; CDR3: CASSRGGYNEQFF
J: TRBJ2-7; length: 15; V: TRBV18; size: once; D: .; DNA: TGTGCCAGCTCACCTACGGGGACCCTATCCCACGAGCAGTACTTC; CDR3: CASSPTGTLSHEQYF
J: TRBJ2-3; length: 13; V: TRBV2; size: .; D: .; DNA: TGTGCCAGCGGCTCGACAGGTTCACATACGCAGTATTTT; CDR3: CASGSTGSHTQYF
J: TRBJ1-4; length: 17; V: TRBV5-4; size: .; D: .; DNA: TGTGCCAGCAGCCGGGGGGCAGGCGTCGCAACTAATGAAAAACTGTTTTTT; CDR3: CASSRGAGVATNEKLFF
J: TRBJ2-3; length: 15; V: TRBV7-3; size: .; D: .; DNA: TGTGCCAGCAGCTTAAATGGACCTAGCACAGATACGCAGTATTTT; CDR3: CASSLNGPSTDTQYF
J: TRBJ2-3; length: 13; V: TRBV11-2; size: .; D: .; DNA: TGTGCCAGCAGCATGGGACTGGCGGATACGCAGTATTTT; CDR3: CASSMGLADTQYF
J: TRBJ2-1; length: 14; V: TRBV7-2; size: .; D: TRBD2; DNA: TGTGCCAGCAGCTTAACTAGCGGGAGGGTTGAGCAGTTCTTC; CDR3: CASSLTSGRVEQFF
J: TRBJ2-4; length: 14; V: TRBV21-1; size: few; D: .; DNA: TGTGCCAGCAGCGAGAGACAGCACAAAAACATTCAGTACTTC; CDR3: CASSERQHKNIQYF
J: TRBJ1-1; length: 14; V: TRBV2; size: few; D: .; DNA: TGTGCCAGCGGGGGTACAGCACCTAACACTGAAGCTTTCTTT; CDR3: CASGGTAPNTEAFF
J: TRBJ2-3; length: 16; V: TRBV5-1; size: .; D: TRBD2; DNA: TGCGCCAGCAGCTTAGGTCTTACGGGAGGCGTCGATACGCAGTATTTT; CDR3: CASSLGLTGGVDTQYF
J: TRBJ1-4; length: 14; V: TRBV7-9; size: .; D: TRBD1; DNA: TGTGCCAGCAGCCGGGACAGGAGTTCGGAAAAACTGTTTTTT; CDR3: CASSRDRSSEKLFF
J: TRBJ2-7; length: 14; V: TRBV6-5; size: .; D: TRBD2; DNA: TGTGCCAGCAGTTACTCTAGCGGGTGGTACGAGCAGTACTTC; CDR3: CASSYSSGWYEQYF
J: TRBJ1-5; length: 17; V: TRBV21-1; size: .; D: .; DNA: TGTGCCAGCAGCAAATGGCAGGGGGACTCGAGCAATCAGCCCCAGCATTTT; CDR3: CASSKWQGDSSNQPQHF
J: TRBJ2-3; length: 12; V: TRBV7-9; size: .; D: TRBD2; DNA: TGTGCCAGCAGTTACGGGGGGGATACGCAGTATTTT; CDR3: CASSYGGDTQYF
J: TRBJ2-1; length: 13; V: TRBV4-2; size: .; D: .; DNA: TGTGCCAGCAGCCAAGTGCGAGGAGGGGAGCAGTTCTTC; CDR3: CASSQVRGGEQFF
J: TRBJ1-2; length: 17; V: TRBV21-1; size: .; D: .; DNA: TGTGCCAGCAGCAAAGTTTTCGATCGGGGGCGCAACTATGGCTACACCTTC; CDR3: CASSKVFDRGRNYGYTF
J: TRBJ1-4; length: 11; V: TRBV6-1; size: .; D: .; DNA: TGTGCCACCAGGGCTAATGAAAAACTGTTTTTT; CDR3: CATRANEKLFF
J: TRBJ2-7; length: 13; V: TRBV10-1; size: .; D: .; DNA: TGCGCCAGCAGTGAAGAGGGCGTTGACGAGCAGTACTTC; CDR3: CASSEEGVDEQYF
J: TRBJ2-2; length: 14; V: TRBV15; size: once; D: .; DNA: TGTGCCACCAGCAGAGATGTTACGGCCGGGGAGCTGTTTTTT; CDR3: CATSRDVTAGELFF
J: TRBJ1-1; length: 12; V: TRBV6-4; size: .; D: .; DNA: TGTGCCAGCAGTGACTCGGGGGGGCAAGCTTTCTTT; CDR3: CASSDSGGQAFF
J: TRBJ2-5; length: 16; V: TRBV11-2; size: .; D: TRBD2; DNA: TGTGCCAGCAGCCAAAGGACTAGCGGTGGGGGAGAGACCCAGTACTTC; CDR3: CASSQRTSGGGETQYF
J: TRBJ2-7; length: 12; V: TRBV6-1; size: once; D: .; DNA: TGTGCCAGCGCGGACCAAGGCTACGAGCAGTACTTC; CDR3: CASADQGYEQYF
J: TRBJ1-5; length: 14; V: TRBV27; size: .; D: .; DNA: TGTGCCAGCAGTTTAGTGGCAGGAAATCAGCCCCAGCATTTT; CDR3: CASSLVAGNQPQHF
J: TRBJ2-1; length: 16; V: TRBV7-3; size: few; D: .; DNA: TGTGCCAGCAGCTTGATGTCCGCCTCAGAAGGGGGTGAGCAGTTCTTC; CDR3: CASSLMSASEGGEQFF
J: TRBJ2-7; length: 15; V: TRBV5-1; size: .; D: TRBD1; DNA: TGCGCCAGCAGCTTGGCCGGGACAGGGGACGGCGAGCAGTACTTC; CDR3: CASSLAGTGDGEQYF